This TCR beta chain was identified during a study of Ad26.COV2.S vaccination and SARS-CoV-2 variants. Germline CDR1 reads SGHTA; CDR2 reads FQGTGA. The germline V and J ends were trimmed by 0 bases and 7 bases, with 12 bases remaining between them. CDR3 size: 14 residues. Sequencing used immunoSEQ multiplex PCR; TCRdb keeps in-frame clones, though not all of them. The sample shows about 500,000 clones, roughly nine tenths of them seen only once. Regarding treatment: some 20 received Ad26.COV2.S at low or high dose, single or two shots; several received placebo; per-sample allocation not given. All samples were drawn on day 63, counting from the first vaccine or placebo injection.

The chain recombines TRBV7-3 with TRBJ1-1; D is ambiguous. The starting material was peripheral blood, obtained in a trial of Ad26.COV2.S vaccine versus placebo. The origin of this receptor is a person between 18 and 65 years old who received the Ad26.COV2.S COVID-19 vaccine or a placebo. CDR3 nucleotides: TGTGCCAGCAGCTTAACGCGGGGTAAACTTGAAGCTTTCTTT. Its translation is CASSLTRGKLEAFF. Drawing the rest from reference TRBV7-3 and TRBJ1-1, the complete variable domain is GAGVSQTPSNKVTEKGKYVELRCDPISGHTALYWYRQSLGQGPEFLIYFQGTGAADDSGLPNDRFFAVRPEGSVSTLKIQRTERGDSAVYLCASSLTRGKLEAFFGQGTRLTVV.